This entry concerns a single TCR beta chain. Its antigen is not yet known. No much larger clonotype is one base removed from it; base qualities were not supplied. There are 17 amino acids in the CDR3, from cysteine to phenylalanine inclusive. Here the CDR3 DNA is all that survives: 51 bases in frame from base 1. This record comes from a study of Ad26.COV2.S vaccination and SARS-CoV-2 variants (dated by TCRdb to the early 2020s). In the study overall: Vaccine-arm donors were drawn from COV1001, a multicentre, randomized, double-blind, placebo-controlled phase I-IIa trial of Ad26.COV2.S in healthy adults. Dosing of Ad26.COV2.S was intramuscular, at either 5x10^10 or 1x10^11 viral particles, delivered as one shot or as two shots spaced 56 days apart. The specificity and breadth of SARS-CoV-2-reactive T cell receptors after Ad26.COV2.S vaccination were assessed by TCRbeta repertoire sequencing. The TCR-sequenced set comprised roughly 30 samples: about 19 Ad26.COV2.S vaccine recipients, 5 placebo recipients and 8 SARS-CoV-2 convalescent individuals. Trial participants were randomized into five groups of five, in which low-dose or high-dose Ad26.COV2.S was given once or twice, or placebo was given on both occasions. Blinding of investigators to trial group allocation was maintained during experiments and outcome assessment.

Results and caveats for the whole study, not just this receptor: It was noted by the authors that total T cell responses may have been underestimated by the TCR breadth and depth analyses. Higher spike-specific TCR breadth was observed in Ad26.COV2.S recipients than in placebo recipients (P = 0.0014). After vaccination, spike-specific CD8+ and CD4+ T cell responses were reported to show substantial breadth. The study was not powered for comparison of responses between vaccine doses or regimens. Vaccine and placebo recipients had similar non-spike TCR breadth, a finding consistent with the vaccine containing only spike.

The sample's treatment or condition label is to be understood as: around 19 received Ad26.COV2.S at low or high dose, single or two shots; roughly 5 received placebo; per-sample allocation not given. Repertoires of vaccine and placebo recipients were sequenced from samples taken on day 63 after the first injection. In Cohort 1b, about two dozen adults aged 18-55 years were enrolled at a single site in Boston, USA, between 29 July and 7 August 2020. Ad26.COV2.S was a replication-incompetent adenovirus type 26 vector expressing a prefusion-stabilized SARS-CoV-2 spike protein from the original Wuhan strain. The immunoSEQ Assay was used to sequence TCRbeta CDR3 regions. After extraction, genomic DNA underwent amplification by bias-controlled multiplex PCR, followed by high-throughput sequencing. Regarding the original processing steps: To quantify the absolute abundance of every unique TCRbeta CDR3 region, sequences were collapsed and filtered. Usable DNA was measured by amplifying reference genes present in all nucleated cells, and TCRbeta template counts were normalized to that usable DNA to estimate T cell fraction. Repertoire TCRs were annotated as SARS-CoV-2-specific when V gene, CDR3 amino acid sequence and J gene were exactly matched to a known reactive TCR set. The reference SARS-CoV-2 TCR set was obtained from MIRA and was filtered for enrichment in COVID-19-positive ImmuneCODE repertoires, whereby public or cross-reactive TCRs were removed. Based on the MIRA antigens, annotated TCRs were further analysed at the level of specific ORF or position within ORF. Breadth was defined as annotated unique rearrangements over total unique productive rearrangements; depth was the summed frequency of those rearrangements. Group comparisons of TCR breadth used two-sided Wilcoxon rank-sum tests. TCRdb carries this immuneACCESS record with in-frame sequences only. Its versions omit some clonotypes, under half of them owing to an unresolved V gene in the studies checked, with the rest unexplained. Clonal size and the V and J genes are those of that table, whereas D and trimming came from the DNA. The sample table shows hundreds of thousands of clones, and around 87% are seen once. Of the sample, about 3.1% is held by the ten largest clones.

This TCR was sampled from a person aged 18-60 years who received the Ad26.COV2.S COVID-19 vaccine or a placebo. The input for sequencing was peripheral blood, taken in a trial of Ad26.COV2.S vaccine versus placebo. This sequence uses TRBV21-1 and TRBJ2-4; the table's D call, TRBD1, has no DNA check behind it. TRBV21-1 is a recognized pseudogene. The CDR3 sequence is CASRETGPKIAKDIQYF. The DNA reads TGTGCCAGCAGGGAGACAGGGCCGAAAATAGCCAAGGACATTCAGTACTTC.